The rows below give T cell receptor beta chains drawn from one sample of a study of CD8+ T cells in alopecia areata. Generated by immunoSEQ multiplex PCR, the TCRdb table keeps only in-frame clones and is missing some. The sample carries around 120,000 clones, 60% to 65% recorded once. The input for sequencing was CD4+ T cells sorted from blood, taken at week 4, from a patient treated with tofacitinib. The receptors shown here come from a human donor with alopecia areata. Each CDR3 is given with its conserved first and last residue. A D gene is named only where the DNA matches it firmly. Size values are once, few and many counts, or a class for expanded clones, and some rows have none.

D gene	CDR3 length	J gene	clone size	V gene	CDR3 DNA	CDR3 protein
NA	12	TRBJ1-1	NA	TRBV29-1	TGCAGCGTTGTTGACGGGACCCCAGAAGCTTTCTTT	CSVVDGTPEAFF
NA	14	TRBJ1-1	NA	TRBV18	TGTGCCAGCTCACCACCTTTAGGGTACACTGAAGCTTTCTTT	CASSPPLGYTEAFF
TRBD2	18	TRBJ2-3	NA	TRBV7-9	TGTGCCAGCAGCTTCTCACTAAACGGGGGGGCAGGCACAGATACGCAGTATTTT	CASSFSLNGGAGTDTQYF
NA	13	TRBJ2-7	NA	TRBV5-1	TGCGCCAGCAGCCCCGGGCCGACCTACGAGCAGTACTTC	CASSPGPTYEQYF
NA	12	TRBJ2-7	NA	TRBV10-3	TGTGCCATCAGTCGGGGGTCCTACGAGCAGTACTTC	CAISRGSYEQYF
TRBD1	15	TRBJ2-3	once	TRBV5-1	TGCGCCGGCAGCTTGACAGGGGTAGGCGCAGATACGCAGTATTTT	CAGSLTGVGADTQYF
NA	14	TRBJ2-6	NA	TRBV4-3	TGCGCCAGCAGCCAGGACACTGGGGCCAACGTCCTGACTTTC	CASSQDTGANVLTF
TRBD2	14	TRBJ2-1	NA	TRBV7-9	TGTGCCAGCAGCTTGCAGAGGGGAGCGGGAGAGCAGTTCTTC	CASSLQRGAGEQFF
NA	15	TRBJ1-5	NA	TRBV5-6	TGTGCCAGCAGCTTGGGACCGGGCGAAAATCAGCCCCAGCATTTT	CASSLGPGENQPQHF
NA	9	TRBJ1-2	few	TRBV20-1	TGCAGTGACAGAGGCGGCTACACCTTC	CSDRGGYTF
TRBD2	14	TRBJ2-7	NA	TRBV9	TGTGCCAGCAGCTTTAGCGGGGCCACCTACGAGCAGTACTTC	CASSFSGATYEQYF
NA	15	TRBJ1-2	NA	TRBV18	TGTGCCAGCTCACCTCAAACTCCGGGGCGCTATGGCTACACCTTC	CASSPQTPGRYGYTF
NA	12	TRBJ2-3	NA	TRBV9	TGTGCCAGCAGCGTTTTTTCAGATACGCAGTATTTT	CASSVFSDTQYF
TRBD2	15	TRBJ2-3	NA	TRBV29-1	TGCAGCGTTGACGAAATGGGGGGGGTCACAGATACGCAGTATTTT	CSVDEMGGVTDTQYF
NA	14	TRBJ2-2	few	TRBV29-1	TGCAGCGTTTTACGGGACCAGAACACCGGGGAGCTGTTTTTT	CSVLRDQNTGELFF
TRBD1	17	TRBJ2-7	NA	TRBV9	TGTGCCAGCAGCGTAGCTACTCGTCGGGACAGCTCCTACGAGCAGTACTTC	CASSVATRRDSSYEQYF
NA	15	TRBJ2-5	NA	TRBV11-2	TGTGCCAGCAGCTTAGGGTCAGGGCCAGTGGAGACCCAGTACTTC	CASSLGSGPVETQYF
TRBD2	14	TRBJ2-3	NA	TRBV4-3	TGCGCCAGCAGCATAGCGGGGGTTGCAGATACGCAGTATTTT	CASSIAGVADTQYF
TRBD1	14	TRBJ1-4	once	TRBV7-2	TGTGCCAGCAGCCAGGACAGGGGAAATGAAAAACTGTTTTTT	CASSQDRGNEKLFF
NA	14	TRBJ2-7	NA	TRBV25-1	TGTGCCAGCATTGCAGCGGGTACCCTCTACGAGCAGTACTTC	CASIAAGTLYEQYF
NA	14	TRBJ2-7	NA	TRBV9	TGTGCCAGCAGCGAAGGGGGGACGGCCTACGAGCAGTACTTC	CASSEGGTAYEQYF
NA	14	TRBJ1-2	NA	TRBV9	TGTGCCAGCAGCGTAGGTTGGTCTAACTATGGCTACACCTTC	CASSVGWSNYGYTF
TRBD2	15	TRBJ2-3	many	TRBV2	TGTGCCAGCAGTGGCGCTAGCGGTTACACAGATACGCAGTATTTT	CASSGASGYTDTQYF
NA	14	TRBJ1-2	NA	TRBV5-4	TGTGCCAGCAGACTGGAGGTCATCGACTATGGCTACACCTTC	CASRLEVIDYGYTF
NA	15	TRBJ1-4	NA	TRBV30	TGTGCCTGGAGTCCTCGGACAGCCCTTAATGAAAAACTGTTTTTT	CAWSPRTALNEKLFF
TRBD1	14	TRBJ2-2	NA	TRBV7-2	TGTGCCAGCAGGGACAGGGGGAACACCGGGGAGCTGTTTTTT	CASRDRGNTGELFF
TRBD1	17	TRBJ1-2	NA	TRBV4-1	TGCGCCAGCAGCCTGGTACCGGGACAGGGGGCGACGCATGGCTACACCTTC	CASSLVPGQGATHGYTF
NA	14	TRBJ1-4	NA	TRBV5-1	TGCGCCAGCAGCTTGGGGCAGGAACACGAAAAACTGTTTTTT	CASSLGQEHEKLFF
TRBD2	15	TRBJ2-5	NA	TRBV7-2	TGTGCCAGCAGCCCTGGACTAGCGGGATGGGAGACCCAGTACTTC	CASSPGLAGWETQYF
NA	12	TRBJ1-1	NA	TRBV29-1	TGCAGCGTTGAGTTCGGGTCAGTGGGAGCTTTCTTT	CSVEFGSVGAFF
TRBD1	14	TRBJ1-5	NA	TRBV30	TGTGCCTGGAGTGCCACCGACAGGGCTCAGCCCCAGCATTTT	CAWSATDRAQPQHF
TRBD1	14	TRBJ2-7	few	TRBV7-9	TGTGCCAGCAGCCCGACAGGGAACTCCTACGAGCAGTACTTC	CASSPTGNSYEQYF
NA	16	TRBJ2-3	NA	TRBV4-2	TGTGCCAGCAGCCAAGCGGGACTCACGCACACAGATACGCAGTATTTT	CASSQAGLTHTDTQYF
NA	12	TRBJ2-7	NA	TRBV15	TGTGCCACCAGCATTGGACAGCGGGAGCAGTACTTC	CATSIGQREQYF
NA	13	TRBJ1-3	NA	TRBV4-3	TGCGCCAGCAGCCAAGATTGGGGGACCCCACGATATTTT	CASSQDWGTPRYF
TRBD2	17	TRBJ2-3	NA	TRBV11-2	TGTGCCAGCAGCTTAGTCCGTGCTAGCGGGGGCACAGATACGCAGTATTTT	CASSLVRASGGTDTQYF
NA	14	TRBJ2-2	few	TRBV14	TGTGCCAGCAGCCAAGACGGGCGGACCGGGGAGCTGTTTTTT	CASSQDGRTGELFF
TRBD2	16	TRBJ2-5	NA	TRBV27	TGTGCCAGCAGTGGACTAGCGGGGGCCTTCCAAGAGACCCAGTACTTC	CASSGLAGAFQETQYF
NA	13	TRBJ1-5	NA	TRBV19	TGTGCCGCGACAGAAGGGCGCAATCAGCCCCAGCATTTT	CAATEGRNQPQHF
TRBD1	14	TRBJ2-7	NA	TRBV18	TGTGCCAGCTCACCCACCTGGGACAGGTACGAGCAGTACTTC	CASSPTWDRYEQYF
NA	13	TRBJ1-5	NA	TRBV2	TGTGCCAGCACCCCCCAGGGTTATCAGCCCCAGCATTTT	CASTPQGYQPQHF
NA	14	TRBJ2-1	NA	TRBV19	TGTGCCAGTAGCCTGGACTTCTCCTACAATGAGCAGTTCTTC	CASSLDFSYNEQFF
NA	13	TRBJ1-1	NA	TRBV9	TGTGCCAGCAGCGCAACTGGGAACACTGAAGCTTTCTTT	CASSATGNTEAFF
NA	12	TRBJ1-4	NA	TRBV25-1	TGTGCCAGCAGTGAATTGAATGAAAAACTGTTTTTT	CASSELNEKLFF
NA	15	TRBJ2-7	few	TRBV4-1	TGCGCCAGCAGCCACTTTGCGGGGTTTCGCGACGAGCAGTACTTC	CASSHFAGFRDEQYF
TRBD2	15	TRBJ2-3	few	TRBV7-3	TGTGCCAGCAAAGAGGTTGGACTAGTTACAGATACGCAGTATTTT	CASKEVGLVTDTQYF
TRBD1	15	TRBJ1-2	few	TRBV28	TGTGCCAGCAGTCCCTGGGACAGGGCATACTATGGCTACACCTTC	CASSPWDRAYYGYTF
NA	12	TRBJ1-2	once	TRBV2	TGTGCCAGCAGGTTGCTGGAGCGTGGCTACACCTTC	CASRLLERGYTF
NA	12	TRBJ1-4	NA	TRBV6-5	TGTGCCAGCAGTGGTATAGGGGAAAAACTGTTTTTT	CASSGIGEKLFF
NA	13	TRBJ2-7	NA	TRBV5-1	TGCGCCAGCAGCTTGGGAGGGGCCGACGAGCAGTACTTC	CASSLGGADEQYF
NA	14	TRBJ1-5	few	TRBV25-1	TGTGCCAGCAGTTCATCGGAGGTAAATCAGCCCCAGCATTTT	CASSSSEVNQPQHF
NA	13	TRBJ1-5	NA	TRBV7-3	TGTGCCAGCAGTTCTGGGGCTAATCAGCCCCAGCATTTT	CASSSGANQPQHF
NA	12	TRBJ2-2	NA	TRBV5-1	TGCGCCAGCAGCTTTAACACCGGGGAGCTGTTTTTT	CASSFNTGELFF
TRBD1	17	TRBJ2-7	NA	TRBV14	TGTGCCAGCAGCCCCGGGACAGGGTTCCCCTTTCTCTACGAGCAGTACTTC	CASSPGTGFPFLYEQYF
TRBD1	15	TRBJ1-2	NA	TRBV25-1	TGTGCCAGCAGTGGATCAGGACAGGGGAACTATGGCTACACCTTC	CASSGSGQGNYGYTF
TRBD1	15	TRBJ2-3	few	TRBV19	TGTGCCAGTACCAACCGACAGGGGAGAACAGATACGCAGTATTTT	CASTNRQGRTDTQYF
NA	16	TRBJ2-2	NA	TRBV19	TGTGCCAGTAGTTCACCCCCGGGACAAGACACCGGGGAGCTGTTTTTT	CASSSPPGQDTGELFF